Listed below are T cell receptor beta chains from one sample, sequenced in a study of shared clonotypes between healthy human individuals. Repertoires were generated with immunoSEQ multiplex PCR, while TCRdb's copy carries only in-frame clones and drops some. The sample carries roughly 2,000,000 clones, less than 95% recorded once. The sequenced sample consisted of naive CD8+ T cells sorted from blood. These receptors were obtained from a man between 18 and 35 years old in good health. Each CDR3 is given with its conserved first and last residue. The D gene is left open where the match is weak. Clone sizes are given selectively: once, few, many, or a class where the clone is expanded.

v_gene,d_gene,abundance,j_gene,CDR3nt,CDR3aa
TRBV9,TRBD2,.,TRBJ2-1,TGTGCCAGCAGCGGGCGGGGGGACAATGAGCAGTTCTTC,CASSGRGDNEQFF
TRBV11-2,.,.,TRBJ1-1,TGTGCCAGCAGCTTAGATATTACAGGGATATTCACTGAAGCTTTCTTT,CASSLDITGIFTEAFF
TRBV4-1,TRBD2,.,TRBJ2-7,TGCGCCAGCAGCCAGCTAGCGGGGGCGGACGAGCAGTACTTC,CASSQLAGADEQYF
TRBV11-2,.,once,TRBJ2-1,TGTGCCAGCAGCTTAGGGCCGGGACCAATCTACAATGAGCAGTTCTTC,CASSLGPGPIYNEQFF
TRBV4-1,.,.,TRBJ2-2,TGCGCCAGCAGCCAAGATTTAGATAGCGAGGGGTGGACCGGGGAGCTGTTTTTT,CASSQDLDSEGWTGELFF
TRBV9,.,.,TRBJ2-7,TGTGCCAGCAGCGTAGCTTTGGAAGGGTACGAGCAGTACTTC,CASSVALEGYEQYF
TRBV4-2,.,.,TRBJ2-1,TGTGCCAGCAGCCTCTCCTTTGGTGCGGATGAGCAGTTCTTC,CASSLSFGADEQFF
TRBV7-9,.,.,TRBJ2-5,TGTGCCAGCAGCTTAGCGGGACCGATCCAAGAGACCCAGTACTTC,CASSLAGPIQETQYF
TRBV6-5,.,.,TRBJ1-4,TGTGCCAGCGGACCGGGACTAGCTGGCGAAAAACTGTTTTTT,CASGPGLAGEKLFF
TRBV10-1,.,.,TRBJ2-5,TGCGCCAGCAGTGAGTCCGCCTCGCCAGGAGAGACCCAGTACTTC,CASSESASPGETQYF
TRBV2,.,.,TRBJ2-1,TGTGCCAGCAGTGTAGTTGAATCCTCGTACAATGAGCAGTTCTTC,CASSVVESSYNEQFF
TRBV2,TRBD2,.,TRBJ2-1,TGTGCCAGCAGTGCGACTAGCGGGCACTACAATGAGCAGTTCTTC,CASSATSGHYNEQFF
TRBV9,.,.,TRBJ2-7,TGTGCCAGCAGCGTAGCGGGGCAGGGGTCAGCCTACGAGCAGTACTTC,CASSVAGQGSAYEQYF
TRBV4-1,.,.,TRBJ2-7,TGCGCCAGCAGCCAGTCCGTATCAGGGAGCTACGAGCAGTACTTC,CASSQSVSGSYEQYF
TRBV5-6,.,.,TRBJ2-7,TGTGCCAGCAGCTTGGACAGGTCCTACGAGCAGTACTTC,CASSLDRSYEQYF
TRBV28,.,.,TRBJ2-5,TGTGCCAGCAGTTTATCGGGTTTTCAAGAGACCCAGTACTTC,CASSLSGFQETQYF
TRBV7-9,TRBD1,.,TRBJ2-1,TGTGCCAGCAGCGGGGGGACAGGAATCAATGAGCAGTTCTTC,CASSGGTGINEQFF
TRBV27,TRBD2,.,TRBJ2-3,TGTGCCAGCAGTTCCCTAGCGGGGGGTGGGGATACGCAGTATTTT,CASSSLAGGGDTQYF
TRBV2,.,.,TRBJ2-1,TGTGCCAGCAGTTCGACGACAGACTCCTCCTATAACAATGAGCAGTTCTTC,CASSSTTDSSYNNEQFF
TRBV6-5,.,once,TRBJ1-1,TGTGCCAGCAGTTACTCTGGTCAGATGAACACTGAAGCTTTCTTT,CASSYSGQMNTEAFF
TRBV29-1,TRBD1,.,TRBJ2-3,TGCAGCGCACAGGGGGCTGAGGGCACAGATACGCAGTATTTT,CSAQGAEGTDTQYF
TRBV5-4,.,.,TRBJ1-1,TGTGCCAGCAGACTTGGGGGAGGAGGCACTGAAGCTTTCTTT,CASRLGGGGTEAFF